This T cell receptor (beta chain) came from a study of Graves' ophthalmopathy and Graves' hyperthyroidism. Study results and caveats: Appearing in blood as well were most expanded thyroid clonotypes above 0.001 frequency.

The CDR3 sequence is 12 residues long. V shed 5 bases, J shed 12 bases, and the junction held 10 bases outside the gene matches. Germline lookup yields CDR1 SEHNR and CDR2 FQNEAQ (reference sequence). Beta-chain TCR CDR3 regions were amplified from RNA transcripts. The first round was an RT-PCR with HTBI primers, and the second round was a multiplex PCR. Using its own MiXCR run on the multiplex PCR reads, TCRdb lists one record per CDR3 protein. This table has about 740,000 distinct CDR3 sequences, 35% to 50% appearing once. Disease in donors with ophthalmopathy had moderate-to-severe activity, CAS ≥3, NOSPECS ≥4 and under 3 months' duration. This clonotype turned up a few times. Its antigen is not identified.

J is TRBJ2-7 and V is TRBV7-9; TRBD1 matches at 7 bases. Sequencing input: peripheral blood. The clonotype was recovered from an adult man with Graves' ophthalmopathy. In DNA form, the CDR3 reads TGTGCCAGCAGCAGGGACAGTCTCTTCGGGTACTTC. Its translation: CASSRDSLFGYF.